This T cell receptor (beta chain) stems from a study of neurological immune-mediated disorders. 5'RACE with 10-nucleotide random UMIs generated the cDNA. TCRdb re-called the 5' RACE reads with MiXCR, one entry per CDR3 protein. Of about 50,000 distinct CDR3 sequences in the sample, 7% to 10% were seen once. The table lists this clonotype with many counts. Its antigen is as yet unknown. As for time point: longitudinal time-point 3. Unsorted libraries were prepared from 2 million PBMCs that had been stored at -80 C. Overall study findings and caveats: Multiple sclerosis, the disease with the least TCR clonal expansion, fell below healthy controls, whereas HTLV-1-associated myelopathy showed the most. The study found no CDR3 amino acid sequences shared by expanded clones across subjects, suggesting private repertoires in all groups.

The specimen was PBMCs. This receptor was obtained from a woman in her thirties or forties in good health.

CDR3 nucleotide sequence: TGCGCCAGCAGCGCGGGGACACGGGGATCTAGCACAGATACGCAGTATTTT. Amino acid sequence: CASSAGTRGSSTDTQYF. The V and J genes are TRBV5-1 and TRBJ2-3; D is perhaps TRBD1 or TRBD2 (6 bases each). Germline V CDR1 and CDR2: SGHRS, YFSETQ. The CDR3 has 17 amino acids. Trimming took off 4 bases at V and 0 bases at J, with 18 bases between the two ends. The whole variable domain, remainder taken from reference TRBV5-1 and TRBJ2-3, is KAGVTQTPRYLIKTRGQQVTLSCSPISGHRSVSWYQQTPGQGLQFLFEYFSETQRNKGNFPGRFSGRQFSNSRSEMNVSTLELGDSALYLCASSAGTRGSSTDTQYFGPGTRLTVL.